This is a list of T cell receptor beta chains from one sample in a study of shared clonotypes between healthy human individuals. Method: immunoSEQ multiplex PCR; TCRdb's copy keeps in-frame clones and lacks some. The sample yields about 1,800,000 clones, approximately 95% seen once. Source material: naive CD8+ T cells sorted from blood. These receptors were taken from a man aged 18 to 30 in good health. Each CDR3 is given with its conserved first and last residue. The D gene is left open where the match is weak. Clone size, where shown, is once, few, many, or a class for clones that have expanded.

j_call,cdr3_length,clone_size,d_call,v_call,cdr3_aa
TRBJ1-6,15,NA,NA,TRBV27,CASSLKEGNNSPLHF
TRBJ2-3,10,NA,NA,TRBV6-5,CASSIFPQYF
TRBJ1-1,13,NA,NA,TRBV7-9,CASSPADRTEAFF
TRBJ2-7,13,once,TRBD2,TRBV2,CATRGTSSYEQYF
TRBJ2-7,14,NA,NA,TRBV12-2,CASRLGTPSYEQYF
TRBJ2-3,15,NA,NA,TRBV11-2,CASSLDMLVTDTQYF
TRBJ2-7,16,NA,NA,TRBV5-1,CASSFPRGTGDYEQYF
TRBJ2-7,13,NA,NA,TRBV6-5,CASSQGWSYEQYF
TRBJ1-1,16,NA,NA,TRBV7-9,CASSLRGGAGNTEAFF
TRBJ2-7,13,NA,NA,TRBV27,CASSTTGSGEQYF
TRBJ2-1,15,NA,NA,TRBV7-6,CASSLSSGRGNEQFF
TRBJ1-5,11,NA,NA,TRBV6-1,CASRSYQPQHF
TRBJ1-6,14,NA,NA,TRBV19,CASSNYLGDSPLHF
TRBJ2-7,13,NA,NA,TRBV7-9,CASSLDGGYEQYF
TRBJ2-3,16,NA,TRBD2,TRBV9,CASSATAGLSTDTQYF
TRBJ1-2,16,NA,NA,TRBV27,CASRGPRDRRAGGYTF
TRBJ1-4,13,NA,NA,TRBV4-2,CASSQGTVEKLFF
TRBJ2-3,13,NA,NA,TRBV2,CASRTGSTDTQYF
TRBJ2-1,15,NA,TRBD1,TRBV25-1,CASSEWGTGYNEQFF
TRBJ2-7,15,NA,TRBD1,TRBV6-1,CASRGQDLSSYEQYF
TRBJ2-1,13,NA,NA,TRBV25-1,CASSLGEIDEQFF
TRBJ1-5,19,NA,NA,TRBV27,CASSLNRPLPTDSNQPQHF
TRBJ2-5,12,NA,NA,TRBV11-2,CASSSREETQYF
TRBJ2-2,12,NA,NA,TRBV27,CASSLSAGELFF
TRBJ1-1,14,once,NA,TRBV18,CASSPPSMNTEAFF
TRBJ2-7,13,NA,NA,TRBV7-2,CASSSDRSYEQYF
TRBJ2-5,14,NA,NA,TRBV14,CASSLTDLQETQYF
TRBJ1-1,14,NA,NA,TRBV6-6,CASSYGGYDTEAFF
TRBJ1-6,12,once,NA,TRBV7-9,CASSGGPSPLHF
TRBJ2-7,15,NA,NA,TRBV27,CASRPTGEGRYEQYF
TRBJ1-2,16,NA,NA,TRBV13,CASSSEFRQENYGYTF
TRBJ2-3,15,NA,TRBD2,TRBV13,CASSFFERELDTQYF
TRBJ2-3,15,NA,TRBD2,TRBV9,CASSVGGSTTDTQYF
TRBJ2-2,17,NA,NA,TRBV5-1,CASSWPDEGWGTGELFF
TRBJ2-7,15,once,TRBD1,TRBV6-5,CASSLDRFSAYEQYF
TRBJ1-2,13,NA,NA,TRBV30,CAWSAPGQRGYTF
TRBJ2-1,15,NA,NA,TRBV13,CASSFSQPVHNEQFF
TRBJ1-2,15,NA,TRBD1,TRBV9,CASSDGTGTFYGYTF
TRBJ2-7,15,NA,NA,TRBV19,CASSIKGQSSYEQYF
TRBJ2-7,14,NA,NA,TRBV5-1,CASSSGRGHYEQYF